This T cell receptor beta chain was found in a study of T cells after yellow fever vaccination. In the study overall: Low-cell-number fractions underwent preparation using SMART-Seq v4 Ultra Low Input. Study results and limitations: Clones from primary vaccination mostly reappeared after the booster (around 96% CD4, about 88% CD8). The secondary response showed a weaker magnitude and a faster peak, day 5 versus 15.

A universal primer site and UMIs were added as TCR cDNA was made by 5'RACE template switching. In TCRdb, the 5' RACE reads were re-called with MiXCR into one record per CDR3 protein. The repertoire holds 45,000 to 65,000 distinct CDR3 sequences, with around 7% as singletons. V lost 5 bases and J lost 2; bases outside the gene matches: 8. Germline V CDR1 and CDR2: MGHDK, SYGVNS. The CDR3 totals 16 residues. A few counts support this clonotype. V usage is TRBV25-1 and J usage is TRBJ2-3, with 9 positions matching TRBD1. The sequence derives from a man younger than 35 who received the YFV17D yellow fever vaccine. Sample: CD8+ T cells not binding an NS4B(214-222) dextramer, sorted from PBMCs, taken 35 to 50 days after the first yellow fever vaccination. CDR3 amino acids: CASSKTRDRVTDTQYF. The DNA for the CDR3 is TGTGCCAGCAGTAAAACCCGGGACAGGGTCACAGATACGCAGTATTTT.